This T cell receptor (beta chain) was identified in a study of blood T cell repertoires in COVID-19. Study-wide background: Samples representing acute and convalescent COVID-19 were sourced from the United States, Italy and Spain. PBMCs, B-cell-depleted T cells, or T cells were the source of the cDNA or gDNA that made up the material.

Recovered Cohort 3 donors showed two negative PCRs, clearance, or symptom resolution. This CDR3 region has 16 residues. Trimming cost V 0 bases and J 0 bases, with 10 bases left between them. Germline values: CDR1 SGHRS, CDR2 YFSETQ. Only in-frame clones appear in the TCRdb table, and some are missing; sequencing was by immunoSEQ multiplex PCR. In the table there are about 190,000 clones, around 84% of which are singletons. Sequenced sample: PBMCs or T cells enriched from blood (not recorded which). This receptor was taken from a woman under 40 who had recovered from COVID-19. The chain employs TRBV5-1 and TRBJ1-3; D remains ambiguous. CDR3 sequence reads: CASSLGGVSSGNTIYF. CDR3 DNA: TGCGCCAGCAGCTTGGGGGGAGTGAGCTCTGGAAACACCATATATTTT.